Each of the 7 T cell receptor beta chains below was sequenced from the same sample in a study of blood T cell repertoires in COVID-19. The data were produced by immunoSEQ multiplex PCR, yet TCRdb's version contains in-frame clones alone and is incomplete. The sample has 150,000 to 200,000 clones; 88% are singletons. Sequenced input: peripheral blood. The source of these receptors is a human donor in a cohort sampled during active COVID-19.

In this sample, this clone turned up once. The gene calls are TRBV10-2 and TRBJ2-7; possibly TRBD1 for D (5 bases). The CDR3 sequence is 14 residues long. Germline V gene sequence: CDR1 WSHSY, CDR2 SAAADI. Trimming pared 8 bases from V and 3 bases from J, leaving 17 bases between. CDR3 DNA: TGCGCCAGCTCGTGGGGCCTCTATGACTACGAGCAGTACTTC. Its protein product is CASSWGLYDYEQYF.

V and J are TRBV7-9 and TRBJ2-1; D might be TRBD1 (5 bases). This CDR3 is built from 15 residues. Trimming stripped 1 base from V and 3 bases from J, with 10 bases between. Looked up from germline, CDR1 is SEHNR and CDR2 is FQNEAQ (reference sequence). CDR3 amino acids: CASSLGLGDYNEQFF. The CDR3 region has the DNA TGTGCCAGCAGCTTAGGGCTAGGGGACTACAATGAGCAGTTCTTC.

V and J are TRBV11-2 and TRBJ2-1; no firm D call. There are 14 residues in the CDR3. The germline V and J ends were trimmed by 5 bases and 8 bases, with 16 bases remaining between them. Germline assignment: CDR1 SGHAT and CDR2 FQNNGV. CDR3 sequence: CASSHRVNSDEQFF. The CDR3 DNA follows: TGTGCCAGCAGCCATAGAGTCAATTCCGATGAGCAGTTCTTC.

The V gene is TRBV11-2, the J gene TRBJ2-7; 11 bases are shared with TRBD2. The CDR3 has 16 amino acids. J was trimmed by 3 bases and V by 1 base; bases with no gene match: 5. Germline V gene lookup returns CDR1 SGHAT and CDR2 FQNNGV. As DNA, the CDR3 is TGTGCCAGCAGCTTAGGTGTTGGGACTAGCGGCTACGAGCAGTACTTC. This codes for CASSLGVGTSGYEQYF.

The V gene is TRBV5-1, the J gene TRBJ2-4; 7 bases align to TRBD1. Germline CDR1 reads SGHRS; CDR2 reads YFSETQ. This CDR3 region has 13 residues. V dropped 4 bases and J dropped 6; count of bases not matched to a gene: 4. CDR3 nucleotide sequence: TGCGCCAGCAGCCCGGGACAGACAAACATTCAGTACTTC. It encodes CASSPGQTNIQYF.

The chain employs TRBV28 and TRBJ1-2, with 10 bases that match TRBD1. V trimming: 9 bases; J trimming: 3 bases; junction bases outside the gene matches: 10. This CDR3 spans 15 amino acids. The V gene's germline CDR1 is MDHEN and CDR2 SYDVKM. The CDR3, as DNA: TGTGCCAGTCAAGCCGCCGGGACAGGGGACTATGGCTACACCTTC. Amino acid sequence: CASQAAGTGDYGYTF.

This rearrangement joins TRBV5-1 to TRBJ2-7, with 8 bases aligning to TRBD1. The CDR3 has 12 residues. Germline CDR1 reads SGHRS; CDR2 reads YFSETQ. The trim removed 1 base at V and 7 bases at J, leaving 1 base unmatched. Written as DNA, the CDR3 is TGCGCCAGCAGCTTGAACAGGGGGGAGCAGTACTTC. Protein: CASSLNRGEQYF.